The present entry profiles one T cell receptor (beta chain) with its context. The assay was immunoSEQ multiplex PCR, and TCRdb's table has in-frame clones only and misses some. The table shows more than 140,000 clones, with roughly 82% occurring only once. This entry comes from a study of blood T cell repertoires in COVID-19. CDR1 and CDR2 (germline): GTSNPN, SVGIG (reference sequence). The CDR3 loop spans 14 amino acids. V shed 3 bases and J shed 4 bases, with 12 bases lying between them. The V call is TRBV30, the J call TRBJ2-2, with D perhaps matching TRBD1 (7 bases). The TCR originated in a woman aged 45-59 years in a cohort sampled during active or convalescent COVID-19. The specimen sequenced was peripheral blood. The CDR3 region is CAWREGQITGELFF. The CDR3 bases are TGTGCCTGGAGGGAGGGACAGATCACCGGGGAGCTGTTTTTT.